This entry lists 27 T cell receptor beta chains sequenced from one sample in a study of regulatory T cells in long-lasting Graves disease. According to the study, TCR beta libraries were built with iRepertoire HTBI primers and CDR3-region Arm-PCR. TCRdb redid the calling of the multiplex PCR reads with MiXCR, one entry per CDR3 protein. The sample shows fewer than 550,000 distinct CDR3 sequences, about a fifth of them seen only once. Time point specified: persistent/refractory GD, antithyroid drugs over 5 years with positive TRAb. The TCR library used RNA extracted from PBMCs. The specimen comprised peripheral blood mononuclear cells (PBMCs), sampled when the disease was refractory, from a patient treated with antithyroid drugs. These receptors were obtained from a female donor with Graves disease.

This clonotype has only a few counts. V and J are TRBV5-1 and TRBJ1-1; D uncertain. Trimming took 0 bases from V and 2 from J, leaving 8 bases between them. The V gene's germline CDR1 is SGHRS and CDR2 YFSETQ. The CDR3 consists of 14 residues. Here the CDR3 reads CASSLGVANTEAFF. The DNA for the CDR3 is TGCGCCAGCAGCTTGGGAGTCGCTAACACTGAAGCTTTCTTT.

CDR3 residues: CASSLTWKGVEEQYF. CDR3 in DNA: TGTGCCAGCAGCTTAACTTGGAAGGGAGTAGAGGAGCAGTACTTC. V usage is TRBV7-3 and J usage is TRBJ2-7, with D possibly being TRBD2 (5 bases). CDR3 length: 15 amino acids. CDR1 and CDR2 (germline): SGHTA, FQGTGA. V was pared by 0 bases and J by 7 bases, with 16 bases between.

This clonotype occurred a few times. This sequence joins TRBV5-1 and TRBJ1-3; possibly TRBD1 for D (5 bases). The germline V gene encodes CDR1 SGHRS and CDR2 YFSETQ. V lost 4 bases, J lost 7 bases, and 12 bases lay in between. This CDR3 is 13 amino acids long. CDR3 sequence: CASSRDLRNTIYF. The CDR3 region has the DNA TGCGCCAGCAGCCGGGACCTTCGCAACACCATATATTTT.

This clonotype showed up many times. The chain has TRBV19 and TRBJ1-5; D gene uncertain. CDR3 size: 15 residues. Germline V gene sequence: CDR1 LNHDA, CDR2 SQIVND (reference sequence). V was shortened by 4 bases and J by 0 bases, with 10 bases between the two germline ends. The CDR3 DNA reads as TGTGCCAGTAGTAGGGGAAGGGATAGCAATCAGCCCCAGCATTTT. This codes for CASSRGRDSNQPQHF.

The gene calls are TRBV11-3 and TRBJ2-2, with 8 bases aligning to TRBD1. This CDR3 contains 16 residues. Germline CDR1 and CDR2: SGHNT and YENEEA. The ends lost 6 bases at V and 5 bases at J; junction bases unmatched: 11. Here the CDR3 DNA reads TGTGCCAGCAGTGTATCAGGGGGCCCGCGGACCGGGGAGCTGTTTTTT. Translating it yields CASSVSGGPRTGELFF.

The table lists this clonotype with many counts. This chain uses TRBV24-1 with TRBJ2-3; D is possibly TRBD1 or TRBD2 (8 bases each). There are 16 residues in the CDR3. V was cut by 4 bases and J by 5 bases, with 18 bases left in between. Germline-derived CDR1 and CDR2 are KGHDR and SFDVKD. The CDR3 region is CATSDPGGTGQDTQYF. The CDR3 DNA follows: TGTGCCACCAGTGACCCGGGAGGGACAGGTCAAGATACGCAGTATTTT.

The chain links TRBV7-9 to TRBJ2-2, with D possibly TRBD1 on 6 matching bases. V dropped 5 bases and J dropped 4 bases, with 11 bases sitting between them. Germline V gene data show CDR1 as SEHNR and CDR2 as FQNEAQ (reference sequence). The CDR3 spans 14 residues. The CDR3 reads CASSIAQGTGELFF. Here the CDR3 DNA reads TGTGCCAGCAGCATCGCACAGGGCACCGGGGAGCTGTTTTTT.

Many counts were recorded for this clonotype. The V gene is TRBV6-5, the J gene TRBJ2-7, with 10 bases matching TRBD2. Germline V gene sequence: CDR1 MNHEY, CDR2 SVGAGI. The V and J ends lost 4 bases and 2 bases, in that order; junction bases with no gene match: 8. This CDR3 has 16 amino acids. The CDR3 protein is CASSSPGTSAAYEQYF. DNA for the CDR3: TGTGCCAGCAGTTCCCCCGGGACTAGCGCTGCCTACGAGCAGTACTTC.

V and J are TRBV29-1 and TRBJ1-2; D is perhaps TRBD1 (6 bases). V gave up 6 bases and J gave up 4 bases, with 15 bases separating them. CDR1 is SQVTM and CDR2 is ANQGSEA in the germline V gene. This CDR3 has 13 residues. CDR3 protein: CSVDHRETYGYTF. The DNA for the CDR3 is TGCAGCGTAGACCACAGGGAGACCTATGGCTACACCTTC.

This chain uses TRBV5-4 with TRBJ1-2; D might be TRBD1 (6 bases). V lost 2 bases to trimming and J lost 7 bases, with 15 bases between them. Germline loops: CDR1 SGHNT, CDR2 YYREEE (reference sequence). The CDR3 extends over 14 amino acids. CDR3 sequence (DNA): TGTGCCAGCAGCTTCTCCATGGACAGTTCTGGCTACACCTTC. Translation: CASSFSMDSSGYTF. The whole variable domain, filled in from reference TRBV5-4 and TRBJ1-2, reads ETGVTQSPTHLIKTRGQQVTLRCSSQSGHNTVSWYQQALGQGPQFIFQYYREEENGRGNFPPRFSGLQFPNYSSELNVNALELDDSALYLCASSFSMDSSGYTFGSGTRLTVV.

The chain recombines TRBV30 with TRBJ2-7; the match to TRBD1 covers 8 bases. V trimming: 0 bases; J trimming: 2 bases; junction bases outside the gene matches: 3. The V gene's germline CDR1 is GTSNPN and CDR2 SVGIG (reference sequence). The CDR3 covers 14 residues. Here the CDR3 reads CAWSVGTGAYEQYF. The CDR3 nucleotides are TGTGCCTGGAGTGTTGGGACAGGAGCCTACGAGCAGTACTTC.

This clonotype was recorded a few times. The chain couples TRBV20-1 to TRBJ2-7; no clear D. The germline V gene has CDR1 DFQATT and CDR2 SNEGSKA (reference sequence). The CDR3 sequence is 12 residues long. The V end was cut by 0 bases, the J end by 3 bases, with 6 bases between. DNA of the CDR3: TGCAGTGCTAGAGATATGGGCTACGAGCAGTACTTC. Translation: CSARDMGYEQYF.

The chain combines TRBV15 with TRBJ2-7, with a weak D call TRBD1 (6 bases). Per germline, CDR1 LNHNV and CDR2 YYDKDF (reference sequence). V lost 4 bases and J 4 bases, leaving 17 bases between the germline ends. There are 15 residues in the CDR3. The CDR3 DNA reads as TGTGCCACCAGCACCTGGGGACAAGAGAAATACGAGCAGTACTTC. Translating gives CATSTWGQEKYEQYF.

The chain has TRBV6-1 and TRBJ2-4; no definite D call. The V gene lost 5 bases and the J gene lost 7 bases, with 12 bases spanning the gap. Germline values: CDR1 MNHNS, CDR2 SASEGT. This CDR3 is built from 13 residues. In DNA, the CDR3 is TGTGCCAGCAGTCTCGGGTTGGAGAACATTCAGTACTTC. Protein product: CASSLGLENIQYF.

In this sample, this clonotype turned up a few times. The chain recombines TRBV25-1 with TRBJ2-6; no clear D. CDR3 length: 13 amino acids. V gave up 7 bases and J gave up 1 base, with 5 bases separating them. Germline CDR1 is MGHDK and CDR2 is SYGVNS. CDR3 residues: CASTLSGANVLTF. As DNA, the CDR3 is TGTGCCAGCACCCTGTCTGGGGCCAACGTCCTGACTTTC.

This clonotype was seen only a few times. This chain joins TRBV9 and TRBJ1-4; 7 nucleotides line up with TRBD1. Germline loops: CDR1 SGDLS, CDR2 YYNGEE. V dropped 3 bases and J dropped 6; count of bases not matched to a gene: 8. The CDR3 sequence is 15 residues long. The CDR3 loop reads CASSALTGQHEKLFF. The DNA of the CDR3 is TGTGCCAGCAGCGCCTTAACGGGACAGCATGAAAAACTGTTTTTT.

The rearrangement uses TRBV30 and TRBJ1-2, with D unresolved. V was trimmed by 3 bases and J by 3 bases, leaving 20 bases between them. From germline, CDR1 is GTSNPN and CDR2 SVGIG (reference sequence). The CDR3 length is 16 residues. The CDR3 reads CAWSPGPPVRDYGYTF. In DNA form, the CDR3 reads TGTGCCTGGAGCCCAGGTCCACCAGTGAGGGACTATGGCTACACCTTC.

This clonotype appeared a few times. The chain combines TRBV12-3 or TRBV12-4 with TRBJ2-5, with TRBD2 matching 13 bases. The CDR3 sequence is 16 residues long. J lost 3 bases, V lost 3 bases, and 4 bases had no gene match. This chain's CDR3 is CASSFRLAGGEETQYF. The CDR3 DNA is TGTGCCAGCAGTTTCCGACTAGCGGGGGGAGAAGAGACCCAGTACTTC.

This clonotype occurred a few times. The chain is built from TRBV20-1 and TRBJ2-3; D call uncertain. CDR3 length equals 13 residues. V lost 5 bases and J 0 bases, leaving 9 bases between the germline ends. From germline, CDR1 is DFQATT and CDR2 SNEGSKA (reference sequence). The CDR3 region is CSAPTPSTDTQYF. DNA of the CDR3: TGCAGTGCTCCGACCCCAAGCACAGATACGCAGTATTTT.

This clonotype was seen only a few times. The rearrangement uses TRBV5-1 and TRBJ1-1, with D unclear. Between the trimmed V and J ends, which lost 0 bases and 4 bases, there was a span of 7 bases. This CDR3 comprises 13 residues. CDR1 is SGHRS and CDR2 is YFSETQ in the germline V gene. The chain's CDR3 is CASSLVGFTEAFF. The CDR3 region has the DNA TGCGCCAGCAGCTTGGTTGGTTTCACTGAAGCTTTCTTT.

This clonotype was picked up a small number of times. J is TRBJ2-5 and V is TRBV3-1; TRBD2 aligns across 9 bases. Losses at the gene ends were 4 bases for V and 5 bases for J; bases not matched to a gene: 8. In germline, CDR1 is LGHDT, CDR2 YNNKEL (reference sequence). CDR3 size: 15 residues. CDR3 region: CASSPTSGGGETQYF. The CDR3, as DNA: TGTGCCAGCAGCCCGACTAGCGGAGGCGGGGAGACCCAGTACTTC.

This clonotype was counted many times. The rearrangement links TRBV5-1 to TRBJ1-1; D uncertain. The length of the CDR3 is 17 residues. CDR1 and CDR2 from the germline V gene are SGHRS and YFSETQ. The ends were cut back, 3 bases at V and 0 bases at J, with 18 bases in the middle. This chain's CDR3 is CASSSRVTPAMNTEAFF. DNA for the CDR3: TGCGCCAGCAGCTCCCGGGTCACCCCGGCGATGAACACTGAAGCTTTCTTT.

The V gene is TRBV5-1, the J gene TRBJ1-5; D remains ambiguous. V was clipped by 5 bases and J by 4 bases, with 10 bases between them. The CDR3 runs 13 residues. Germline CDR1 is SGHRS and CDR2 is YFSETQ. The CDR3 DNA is TGCGCCAGCAGGAGGGAAGAGAATCAGCCCCAGCATTTT. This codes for CASRREENQPQHF.

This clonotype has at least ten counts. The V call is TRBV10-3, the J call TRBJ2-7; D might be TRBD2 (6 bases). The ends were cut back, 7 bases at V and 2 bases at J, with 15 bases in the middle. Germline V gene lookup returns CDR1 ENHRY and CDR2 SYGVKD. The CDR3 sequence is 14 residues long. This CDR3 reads CAIKERADTYEQYF. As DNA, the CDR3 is TGTGCCATCAAGGAGCGGGCCGATACCTACGAGCAGTACTTC.

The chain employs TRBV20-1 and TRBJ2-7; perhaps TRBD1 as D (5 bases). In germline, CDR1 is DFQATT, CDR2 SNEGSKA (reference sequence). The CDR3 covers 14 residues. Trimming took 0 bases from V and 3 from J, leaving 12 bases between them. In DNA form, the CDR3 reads TGCAGTGCTAGAGATCTCGACAGAAACTACGAGCAGTACTTC. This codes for CSARDLDRNYEQYF.

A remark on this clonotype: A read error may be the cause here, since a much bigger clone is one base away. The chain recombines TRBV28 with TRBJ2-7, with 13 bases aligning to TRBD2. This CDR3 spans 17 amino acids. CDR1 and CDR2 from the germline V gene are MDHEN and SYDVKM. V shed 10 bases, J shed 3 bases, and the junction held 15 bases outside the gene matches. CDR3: CANSHRTSGSLFYEQYF. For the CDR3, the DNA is TGTGCCAACAGCCATCGGACTAGCGGGAGCCTCTTCTACGAGCAGTACTTC.

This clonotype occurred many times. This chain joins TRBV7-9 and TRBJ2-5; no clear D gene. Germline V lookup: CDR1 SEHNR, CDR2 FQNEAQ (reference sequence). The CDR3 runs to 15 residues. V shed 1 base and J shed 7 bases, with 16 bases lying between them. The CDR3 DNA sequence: TGTGCCAGCAGCTTAGTCACCGGCTCCCCGGGGACCCAGTACTTC. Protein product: CASSLVTGSPGTQYF.